Listed below are T cell receptor beta chains from one sample, sequenced in a study of PD-1 blockade in classical Hodgkin lymphoma. Sequencing was performed with immunoSEQ multiplex PCR; in TCRdb, only in-frame clones are kept and a portion is missing. The sample holds approximately 24,000 clones, around 82% seen once. The source material was peripheral blood mononuclear cells (PBMCs), sampled before the second cycle of nivolumab. The receptor source for this set is a human donor with classical Hodgkin lymphoma. The CDR3 runs from the conserved cysteine through the conserved F or W. D genes are given only for firm matches. Part of the rows lack a size; the others show once, few, many or a class for expanded clones.

v_gene,d_gene,abundance,j_gene,CDR3aa,CDR3nt
TRBV28,TRBD1,.,TRBJ2-2,CASSVTGVAGELFF,TGTGCCAGCAGTGTCACAGGGGTCGCCGGGGAGCTGTTTTTT
TRBV7-9,TRBD2,.,TRBJ2-5,CASSKDRRGGLETQYF,TGTGCCAGCAGCAAGGATCGTCGGGGGGGCCTTGAGACCCAGTACTTC
TRBV6-6,.,few,TRBJ2-1,CASSLGGGDNEQFF,TGTGCCAGCAGTTTGGGCGGGGGCGACAATGAGCAGTTCTTC
TRBV6-5,TRBD2,.,TRBJ2-5,CASSYSGGGSQETQYF,TGTGCCAGCAGTTACTCTGGCGGGGGGTCCCAAGAGACCCAGTACTTC
TRBV18,.,.,TRBJ1-2,CASSRTGPGGGYTF,TGTGCCAGCTCACGGACGGGGCCCGGCGGGGGCTACACCTTC
TRBV9,TRBD1,.,TRBJ1-2,CASSVGQGDNYGYTF,TGTGCCAGCAGCGTCGGACAGGGGGATAACTATGGCTACACCTTC
TRBV30,.,.,TRBJ1-1,CAWSHLMTLGAEAFF,TGTGCCTGGAGTCATTTAATGACTCTGGGGGCTGAAGCTTTCTTT
TRBV4-1,TRBD2,once,TRBJ2-3,CASSHPAGSSTDTQYF,TGCGCCAGCAGCCATCCAGCGGGGTCTAGCACAGATACGCAGTATTTT
TRBV18,.,.,TRBJ2-6,CASSSYAGLDGANVLTF,TGTGCCAGCTCATCCTATGCGGGGCTAGATGGGGCCAACGTCCTGACTTTC
TRBV28,TRBD2,.,TRBJ2-3,CASSLGGTPDTQYF,TGTGCCAGCAGTCTGGGGGGGACTCCCGATACGCAGTATTTT
TRBV7-9,.,.,TRBJ1-1,CASSLEARDTEAFF,TGTGCCAGCAGCTTAGAGGCCAGGGACACTGAAGCTTTCTTT
TRBV15,.,.,TRBJ2-6,CATSSGANVLTF,TGTGCCACCAGCTCTGGGGCCAACGTCCTGACTTTC
TRBV6-1,.,few,TRBJ1-5,CASMGAGNQPQHF,TGTGCCAGCATGGGTGCAGGAAATCAGCCCCAGCATTTT
TRBV28,.,few,TRBJ1-6,CASSSRGLNSPLHF,TGTGCCAGCAGTTCTCGGGGTCTCAATTCACCCCTCCACTTT
TRBV4-3,.,.,TRBJ1-1,CASSQDSGDPPNTEAFF,TGCGCCAGCAGCCAAGATTCGGGTGATCCTCCGAACACTGAAGCTTTCTTT
TRBV4-3,TRBD2,.,TRBJ2-5,CASSQTGGRGGTQYF,TGCGCCAGCAGCCAAACGGGGGGGCGGGGAGGGACCCAGTACTTC
TRBV5-4,.,once,TRBJ2-4,CASSFLGGLGNIQYF,TGTGCCAGCAGCTTTTTGGGCGGCCTCGGGAACATTCAGTACTTC
TRBV28,TRBD1,few,TRBJ1-2,CASSSTGTGGSIGGYTF,TGTGCCAGCAGCTCAACCGGGACAGGGGGCAGTATTGGTGGCTACACCTTC
TRBV5-5,TRBD1,.,TRBJ1-1,CASSLETQGGNTEAFF,TGTGCCAGCAGCTTGGAGACTCAGGGGGGGAACACTGAAGCTTTCTTT
TRBV21-1,.,.,TRBJ2-7,CASSKQLWDRGYYEQYF,TGTGCCAGCAGCAAACAGTTATGGGACAGGGGGTACTACGAGCAGTACTTC
TRBV5-4,.,.,TRBJ1-1,CASNKGLGDTEAFF,TGTGCCAGCAACAAAGGGTTGGGGGACACTGAAGCTTTCTTT
TRBV29-1,.,.,TRBJ2-5,CSVEAGASLETQYF,TGCAGCGTTGAAGCTGGGGCCTCCCTAGAGACCCAGTACTTC
TRBV6-5,.,few,TRBJ2-1,CASSYGEAYNEQFF,TGTGCCAGCAGTTACGGGGAGGCCTACAATGAGCAGTTCTTC
TRBV28,.,.,TRBJ2-5,CASSLNGRETQYF,TGTGCCAGCAGTTTAAATGGTCGCGAGACCCAGTACTTC
TRBV9,.,.,TRBJ2-2,CASSVFPGQNTGELFF,TGTGCCAGCAGCGTATTCCCCGGGCAGAACACCGGGGAGCTGTTTTTT
TRBV6-4,.,.,TRBJ2-2,CASSDSGENTGELFF,TGTGCCAGCAGTGACTCGGGGGAAAACACCGGGGAGCTGTTTTTT
TRBV6-4,TRBD1,.,TRBJ2-1,CASAPGQGAEEQFF,TGTGCCAGCGCCCCGGGACAGGGGGCTGAGGAGCAGTTCTTC
TRBV7-9,.,.,TRBJ2-6,CASSAGGGNSGANVLTF,TGTGCCAGCAGCGCCGGAGGCGGGAACTCTGGGGCCAACGTCCTGACTTTC
TRBV27,.,.,TRBJ1-1,CASSLVEGRQNTEAFF,TGTGCCAGCAGTTTAGTCGAAGGCAGACAAAACACTGAAGCTTTCTTT
TRBV4-3,.,.,TRBJ2-3,CASSQDQGSPDTQYF,TGCGCCAGCAGCCAAGATCAGGGTTCCCCAGATACGCAGTATTTT
TRBV11-2,.,.,TRBJ2-5,CASSSSRRGPKGTQYF,TGTGCCAGCAGCTCGTCCAGACGGGGACCCAAAGGAACCCAGTACTTC
TRBV5-1,TRBD1,.,TRBJ1-2,CASSLGTGGANGYTF,TGCGCCAGCAGCCTCGGGACAGGGGGCGCGAATGGCTACACCTTC
TRBV7-9,.,.,TRBJ1-1,CASNPPDLTEAFF,TGTGCCAGCAACCCGCCGGACCTCACTGAAGCTTTCTTT
TRBV4-3,TRBD2,once,TRBJ2-2,CASSQFGLAGSTGELFF,TGCGCCAGCAGCCAATTCGGACTAGCGGGGTCCACCGGGGAGCTGTTTTTT
TRBV7-2,.,once,TRBJ2-3,CASSLIRWDKSNTQYF,TGTGCCAGCAGCTTAATAAGGTGGGACAAAAGCAATACGCAGTATTTT
TRBV15,.,once,TRBJ2-1,CATRYFPDTEQFF,TGTGCCACCAGATACTTCCCGGACACTGAGCAGTTCTTC
TRBV11-2,.,.,TRBJ2-5,CASSVGRRQETQYF,TGTGCCAGCAGCGTGGGACGGAGGCAAGAGACCCAGTACTTC
TRBV25-1,.,.,TRBJ1-3,CASSEFDRNSGNTIYF,TGTGCCAGCAGTGAATTTGACCGAAACTCTGGAAACACCATATATTTT
TRBV28,.,.,TRBJ2-2,CASSLGGNTGELFF,TGTGCCAGCAGTTTAGGGGGAAACACCGGGGAGCTGTTTTTT
TRBV11-2,.,.,TRBJ2-7,CASSLEWTSLKYF,TGTGCCAGCAGCTTAGAGTGGACGTCCCTCAAGTACTTC
TRBV19,.,.,TRBJ1-2,CASSIGGAYGYTF,TGTGCCAGTAGTATTGGGGGAGCCTATGGCTACACCTTC
TRBV10-3,TRBD1,.,TRBJ2-7,CAISEQGVHYEQYF,TGTGCCATCAGTGAACAGGGGGTCCACTACGAGCAGTACTTC
TRBV5-5,.,.,TRBJ2-3,CASSLVGGGTDTQYF,TGTGCCAGCAGCTTGGTCGGCGGCGGCACAGATACGCAGTATTTT
TRBV19,.,.,TRBJ2-2,CASSIVWGPGELFF,TGTGCCAGTAGTATAGTATGGGGGCCCGGGGAGCTGTTTTTT
TRBV6-5,.,.,TRBJ1-1,CASKSLGGQGTEAFF,TGTGCCAGCAAGTCCTTAGGGGGGCAGGGCACTGAAGCTTTCTTT
TRBV5-1,.,once,TRBJ2-3,CASSNRDSTDTQYF,TGCGCCAGCAGCAACCGGGACAGCACAGATACGCAGTATTTT
TRBV27,.,.,TRBJ2-5,CASSYRGVQETQYF,TGTGCCAGCAGTTACAGAGGCGTACAAGAGACCCAGTACTTC
TRBV5-1,.,.,TRBJ1-2,CASSSDSEYGYTF,TGCGCCAGCAGCTCGGACAGCGAGTATGGCTACACCTTC